The 12 T cell receptor beta chains below come from one sample, sequenced in a study of OX40 agonist ivuxolimab in advanced cancers. The method was immunoSEQ multiplex PCR; TCRdb's version includes in-frame clones alone and lacks a portion of them. The sample holds about 60,000 clones, 86% seen once. The sample consisted of CD4+ or CD8+ T cells sorted from blood, taken in a trial of the OX40 agonist ivuxolimab. The receptors come from an adult with an advanced solid tumor such as melanoma, head and neck, liver or kidney cancer.

The gene calls are TRBV18 and TRBJ2-5, with D perhaps matching TRBD1 (6 bases). Between the trimmed V and J ends, which lost 5 bases and 7 bases, there was a span of 14 bases. CDR1 and CDR2 (germline): KGHSH, LQKENI. This CDR3 is built from 13 residues. DNA of the CDR3: TGTGCCAGCTCAGCAGGGGCTGACGGGACCCAGTACTTC. Its protein product is CASSAGADGTQYF.

As DNA, the CDR3 is TGCGCCAGCAGCCAAGGGGGGGAGGGCAGAAAGGACACTGAAGCTTTCTTT. Translation: CASSQGGEGRKDTEAFF. The V and J genes are TRBV4-3 and TRBJ1-1, with D perhaps TRBD1 (5 bases). V shed 1 base and J shed 3 bases, with 18 bases lying between them. The CDR3 consists of 17 residues. Germline loops: CDR1 LGHNA, CDR2 YSLEER.

The chain combines TRBV11-3 with TRBJ2-7; 10 bases align to TRBD2. Germline CDR1 SGHNT, CDR2 YENEEA. The CDR3 has 16 amino acids. J lost 8 bases, V lost 4 bases, and 14 bases had no gene match. The CDR3 region has the DNA TGTGCCAGCAGCTCATACAGACCGGGACTAGCGTCCAAGCAGTACTTC. This encodes CASSSYRPGLASKQYF.

This clone has a single count. The V call is TRBV28, the J call TRBJ1-5, with TRBD1 matching over 9 bases. The CDR3 runs to 15 residues. Germline-derived CDR1 and CDR2 are MDHEN and SYDVKM. J lost 4 bases, V lost 5 bases, and 6 bases had no gene match. In DNA, the CDR3 is TGTGCCAGCAGTGCAACCGGGACAGGGAATCAGCCCCAGCATTTT. Its translation is CASSATGTGNQPQHF.

This chain connects TRBV19 to TRBJ1-5; possibly TRBD1 for D (5 bases). The germline CDR1 and CDR2 sequences are LNHDA and SQIVND (reference sequence). The CDR3 spans 18 residues. Trimming stripped 3 bases from V and 0 bases from J, with 18 bases between. For the CDR3, the DNA is TGTGCCAGTAGTATTGTGGGACGGAGATCCTTTAGCAATCAGCCCCAGCATTTT. This translates into CASSIVGRRSFSNQPQHF.

The sample holds a few counts of this clone. The gene calls are TRBV12-5 and TRBJ2-3; no clear D gene. CDR1 and CDR2 (germline): LGHNT, FRNRAP. V was shortened by 5 bases and J by 6 bases, with 9 bases between the two germline ends. The CDR3 extends over 12 amino acids. Here the CDR3 DNA reads TGTGCTAGTGGTCCCTTGATGGATACGCAGTATTTT. It encodes CASGPLMDTQYF.

The rearrangement joins TRBV6-5 to TRBJ1-5; D ambiguous. V was pared by 5 bases and J by 5 bases, with 7 bases between. CDR1 is MNHEY and CDR2 is SVGAGI in the germline V gene. This CDR3 is 12 amino acids long. The CDR3 nucleotides are TGTGCCAGCAGTGGCTTGGATCAGCCCCAGCATTTT. Translating it yields CASSGLDQPQHF.

The chain carries TRBV5-1 and TRBJ2-2, with D tentatively TRBD1 or TRBD2 (6 bases each). Trimming shortened V by 0 bases and J by 6 bases, and 9 bases separated the two germline ends. The germline CDR1 and CDR2 sequences are SGHRS and YFSETQ. The CDR3 consists of 14 residues. CDR3 nucleotides: TGCGCCAGCAGCTTGGTCGGGGGCCCCGGGGAGCTGTTTTTT. Its protein is CASSLVGGPGELFF. The complete variable domain, with remaining parts taken from reference TRBV5-1 and TRBJ2-2, reads KAGVTQTPRYLIKTRGQQVTLSCSPISGHRSVSWYQQTPGQGLQFLFEYFSETQRNKGNFPGRFSGRQFSNSRSEMNVSTLELGDSALYLCASSLVGGPGELFFGEGSRLTVL.

This CDR3 is CASSFTSRAFDGYTF. DNA for the CDR3: TGTGCCAGCAGCTTTACGTCCAGGGCTTTTGATGGCTACACCTTC. The rearrangement joins TRBV5-4 to TRBJ1-2; the D gene is possibly TRBD1 (5 bases). The V end lost 2 bases, the J end lost 6 bases, and 17 bases lay between the germline ends. This CDR3 is 15 amino acids long. Germline V gene lookup returns CDR1 SGHNT and CDR2 YYREEE (reference sequence).

The gene calls are TRBV7-9 and TRBJ2-2, with a possible D match to TRBD2 (6 bases). The germline V gene has CDR1 SEHNR and CDR2 FQNEAQ (reference sequence). The CDR3 is 14 amino acids. V lost 3 bases to trimming and J lost 4 bases, with 9 bases between them. Written as DNA, the CDR3 is TGTGCCAGCAGCTTCCACGGGGGCACCGGGGAGCTGTTTTTT. The encoded protein is CASSFHGGTGELFF.

The J gene is TRBJ1-4, the V gene TRBV6-5; D not resolved. The ends were cut back, 0 bases at V and 5 bases at J, with 7 bases in the middle. Germline V CDR1 and CDR2: MNHEY, SVGAGI. The CDR3 consists of 14 residues. CDR3 sequence: CASSYSGENEKLFF. The CDR3 DNA is TGTGCCAGCAGTTACTCTGGTGAAAATGAAAAACTGTTTTTT.

The chain uses TRBV5-1 and TRBJ2-7; TRBD2 agrees at 13 bases. Germline V gives CDR1 SGHRS, CDR2 YFSETQ. The CDR3 runs to 19 residues. The J segment lost 7 bases and the V segment lost 4 bases, leaving 20 bases of the junction unmatched. The CDR3, as DNA: TGCGCCAGCAGCCCCCTAGCCGGGACTAGCGGGGCCACCACGGGAGAGCAGTACTTC. Translating gives CASSPLAGTSGATTGEQYF.